The 12 T cell receptor beta chains below come from one sample, sequenced in a study of blood T cell repertoires in COVID-19. The repertoire was sequenced with immunoSEQ multiplex PCR; TCRdb's copy has only in-frame clones and lacks some. The sample shows 150,000 to 200,000 clones, 80% to 85% of them seen only once. The material sequenced was peripheral blood. Receptors originate from a woman aged 25 to 45 with acute or convalescent COVID-19.

The J gene is TRBJ1-6, the V gene TRBV28; weak D call: TRBD1 (5 bases). Trimming stripped 2 bases from V and 4 bases from J, with 15 bases between. This CDR3 contains 17 residues. The germline CDR1 and CDR2 sequences are MDHEN and SYDVKM. The CDR3 bases are TGTGCCAGCAGTTTAATCGGTGGCCAGGGATATAATTCACCCCTCCACTTT. This translates into CASSLIGGQGYNSPLHF.

The chain carries TRBV18 and TRBJ1-1; 8 nucleotides align to TRBD1. The V gene end was trimmed by 4 bases and the J gene end by 3 bases; junction bases not matched to a gene: 4. In germline, CDR1 is KGHSH, CDR2 LQKENI. The CDR3 consists of 14 residues. The CDR3 bases are TGTGCCAGCTCACTCAGGGGGCTTGACACTGAAGCTTTCTTT. Translation gives CASSLRGLDTEAFF.

Turning to this clone: This sample includes further DNA sequences coding for the same CDR3. J is TRBJ2-3 and V is TRBV27, with D perhaps matching TRBD2 (7 bases). V shed 2 bases and J shed 3 bases, with 9 bases lying between them. CDR1 is MNHEY, CDR2 SMNVEV, per germline (reference sequence). The CDR3 loop spans 14 amino acids. CDR3 bases: TGTGCCAGCAGTTTACGGGGGGCAACAGATACGCAGTATTTT. This encodes CASSLRGATDTQYF.

V usage is TRBV5-6 and J usage is TRBJ1-2, with 9 bases matching TRBD1. V was pared by 2 bases and J by 2 bases, with 1 base of the junction left unmatched. This CDR3 region has 14 residues. In germline, CDR1 is SGHDT, CDR2 YYEEEE. The CDR3 spells CASSFDRGNYGYTF. DNA for the CDR3: TGTGCCAGCAGCTTCGACAGGGGGAACTATGGCTACACCTTC.

The rearrangement joins TRBV30 to TRBJ1-5; 8 bases are a match to TRBD1. V shed 1 base, J shed 0 bases, and the junction held 2 bases outside the gene matches. The CDR3 length is 15 residues. The germline V gene encodes CDR1 GTSNPN and CDR2 SVGIG (reference sequence). The chain's CDR3 is CAWSGTGYSNQPQHF. The DNA for the CDR3 is TGTGCCTGGAGTGGGACAGGGTATAGCAATCAGCCCCAGCATTTT.

The gene calls are TRBV19 and TRBJ1-5, with 8 bases aligning to TRBD1. Germline CDR1 LNHDA, CDR2 SQIVND (reference sequence). Trimming removed 0 bases from V and 4 bases from J; junction bases left unmatched: 8. The CDR3 extends over 17 amino acids. CDR3 coding DNA: TGTGCCAGTAGTATAGATCGTTGGACAGGGATAAATCAGCCCCAGCATTTT. Its protein is CASSIDRWTGINQPQHF.

The chain links TRBV27 to TRBJ1-5; possible D gene TRBD1, 6 bases. The CDR3 is 13 residues long. Trimming removed 3 bases at V and 6 bases at J, with 9 bases between. The germline V gene has CDR1 MNHEY and CDR2 SMNVEV (reference sequence). CDR3: CASSFTGIQPQHF. CDR3 nucleotides: TGTGCCAGCAGTTTTACAGGGATTCAGCCCCAGCATTTT.

J is TRBJ1-1 and V is TRBV6-5; the D gene is possibly TRBD1 (5 bases). V was cut by 2 bases and J by 5 bases, with 15 bases left in between. The CDR3 has 15 residues. Germline values: CDR1 MNHEY, CDR2 SVGAGI. CDR3 bases: TGTGCCAGCAGTTACACAGGTTTGGGAAGAACTGAAGCTTTCTTT. Amino acids: CASSYTGLGRTEAFF.

The chain combines TRBV30 with TRBJ2-5; TRBD2 is a possible D gene (5 bases). Germline loops: CDR1 GTSNPN, CDR2 SVGIG (reference sequence). Trimming shortened V by 0 bases and J by 5 bases, and 10 bases separated the two germline ends. The CDR3 length is 13 residues. The CDR3: CAWSVMRGETQYF. The CDR3 DNA reads TGTGCCTGGAGTGTAATGAGAGGGGAGACCCAGTACTTC.

The chain links TRBV19 to TRBJ2-1; possibly TRBD1 for D (6 bases). The CDR3 extends over 14 amino acids. Germline assignment: CDR1 LNHDA and CDR2 SQIVND (reference sequence). The V gene lost 4 bases and the J gene lost 3 bases, with 10 bases spanning the gap. CDR3 coding DNA: TGTGCCAGTAGTACCACAGGGTTCTACAATGAGCAGTTCTTC. This gives the protein CASSTTGFYNEQFF.

V gene TRBV28 combines with J gene TRBJ2-3, with D tentatively TRBD1 (5 bases). The ends were cut back, 6 bases at V and 5 bases at J, with 15 bases in the middle. The CDR3 has 14 amino acids. CDR1 MDHEN and CDR2 SYDVKM come from the germline V gene. DNA of the CDR3: TGTGCCAGCAGGCCCACAGGACGAAGAGATACGCAGTATTTT. It yields the protein CASRPTGRRDTQYF.

The chain carries TRBV11-2 and TRBJ1-5; D gene unclear. The CDR3 length is 14 residues. Trimming removed 5 bases from V and 0 bases from J, with 8 bases in between. The germline CDR1 and CDR2 sequences are SGHAT and FQNNGV. The CDR3 spells CASSPLGSNQPQHF. In DNA, the CDR3 is TGTGCCAGCAGCCCCCTAGGTAGCAATCAGCCCCAGCATTTT.